This T cell receptor beta chain derives from a study of blood T cell repertoires in COVID-19. Background on the study: T cells, B-cell-depleted T cells, or PBMCs provided the cDNA or gDNA that served as material.

Germline V gene sequence: CDR1 SGHNT, CDR2 YENEEA. V trimming: 1 base; J trimming: 8 bases; junction bases outside the gene matches: 11. This CDR3 has 16 amino acids. Source study methods: How many nucleated cells were present was estimated from reference gene primer amplification. Here immunoSEQ multiplex PCR was the method, and the copy in TCRdb shows in-frame clones only, minus some. V, J and clone size are those of that table, while D and trimming were read from the DNA. The sample holds 70,000 or so clones, 76% seen once. This chain uses TRBV11-3 with TRBJ2-1; 7 nucleotides agree with TRBD2. The sequencing sample was made of peripheral blood. The receptor was isolated from a man aged 55-75 years with COVID-19, enrolled during active disease. The DNA of the CDR3 is TGTGCCAGCAGCTTAGTTCTAGCGGCCGGGAGCGATGAGCAGTTCTTC. Translated, it gives CASSLVLAAGSDEQFF.